The 11 T cell receptor beta chains reported below all come from one sample, sequenced in a study of graft-versus-host responses after intestinal transplantation. Produced via immunoSEQ multiplex PCR; TCRdb's table is partial and in-frame only. The sample has 45,000 to 60,000 clones, around 90% seen once. Antigens of these TCRs are unknown. The starting material was unstimulated CD4+ T cells sorted from spleen or lymph node cells, obtained before transplant. Source of these receptors: a human donor who was the organ donor for an intestinal transplant.

This chain joins TRBV7-2 and TRBJ2-7; 14 nucleotides align to TRBD2. V gave up 4 bases and J gave up 4 bases; unmatched junction bases: 0. The CDR3 has 14 amino acids. Germline CDR1 SGHTA, CDR2 FQGNSA. CDR3 sequence: CASSWTSGRYEQYF. CDR3 coding DNA: TGTGCCAGCAGCTGGACTAGCGGGAGGTACGAGCAGTACTTC.

This clone was detected only once. The V call is TRBV27, the J call TRBJ2-4; 10 bases align to TRBD2. Germline CDR1 is MNHEY and CDR2 is SMNVEV (reference sequence). This CDR3 is 16 amino acids long. Trimming cost V 6 bases and J 7 bases; bases outside gene matches: 12. The CDR3 DNA is TGTGCCAGCAGCAGATCCTTAGCGGGAGGAGGCAACATTCAGTACTTC. Its protein is CASSRSLAGGGNIQYF.

Concerning this clone: The sample holds other DNA sequences that translate to the same CDR3. The V gene is TRBV7-2, the J gene TRBJ1-1, with 7 bases lining up with TRBD1. Germline V gene sequence: CDR1 SGHTA, CDR2 FQGNSA. The V and J ends lost 5 bases and 0 bases, in that order; junction bases with no gene match: 9. CDR3 size: 16 residues. Here the CDR3 reads CASSSRTGAMNTEAFF. The CDR3 DNA reads as TGTGCCAGCAGCAGTCGGACAGGAGCCATGAACACTGAAGCTTTCTTT.

This clone was seen only once. The chain employs TRBV9 and TRBJ2-3, with 11 bases identical to TRBD2. CDR1 SGDLS and CDR2 YYNGEE come from the germline V gene. J lost 4 bases, V lost 0 bases, and 13 bases had no gene match. The length of the CDR3 is 19 residues. The DNA for the CDR3 is TGTGCCAGCAGCGTAGCGGGTATAGCGGGAGGGCCTCTGCCAGATACGCAGTATTTT. Translated: CASSVAGIAGGPLPDTQYF.

This clone was recorded once. The chain links TRBV6-4 to TRBJ2-1, with 12 positions matching TRBD2. The CDR3 is 15 amino acids. With V trimmed by 6 bases and J by 6 bases, 6 bases remained unmatched. CDR1 and CDR2 from the germline V gene are MRHNA and SNTAGT. CDR3 sequence: CASSPLAGGINEQFF. CDR3 DNA: TGTGCCAGCAGCCCTCTAGCGGGGGGGATCAATGAGCAGTTCTTC.

This chain links TRBV2 with TRBJ1-1; 9 bases are a match to TRBD1. The CDR3 has 14 amino acids. CDR1 and CDR2 from the germline V gene are SNHLY and FYNNEI. Germline trimming cut 6 bases from V and 6 bases from J; bases unmatched to any gene: 8. The CDR3 sequence: CASRGRQGGAEAFF. The CDR3 DNA sequence: TGTGCCAGCAGGGGGCGACAGGGGGGTGCTGAAGCTTTCTTT. The full variable domain, rest sourced from reference TRBV2 and TRBJ1-1, is EPEVTQTPSHQVTQMGQEVILRCVPISNHLYFYWYRQILGQKVEFLVSFYNNEISEKSEIFDDQFSVERPDGSNFTLKIRSTKLEDSAMYFCASRGRQGGAEAFFGQGTRLTVV.

The chain links TRBV7-2 to TRBJ1-3, with D maybe TRBD1 (6 bases). V lost 5 bases and J lost 4, with 12 bases in between. This CDR3 has 14 amino acids. The germline V gene has CDR1 SGHTA and CDR2 FQGNSA. Here the CDR3 DNA reads TGTGCCAGCAGCCCAACCGGGACAGGAAACACCATATATTTT. Its protein is CASSPTGTGNTIYF.

V usage is TRBV20-1 and J usage is TRBJ2-7; 7 positions match TRBD2. J gave up 3 bases and V 4 bases, and 0 bases lay outside the gene matches. This CDR3 is built from 11 residues. CDR1 is DFQATT and CDR2 is SNEGSKA in the germline V gene (reference sequence). Here the CDR3 reads CSATSGYEQYF. CDR3 DNA: TGCAGTGCTACTAGCGGCTACGAGCAGTACTTC.

For the CDR3, the DNA is TGCAGTGCTAGTGGGCCCTACGAGCAGTACTTC. Its protein is CSASGPYEQYF. The chain carries TRBV20-1 and TRBJ2-7; D gene unclear. Germline V gene lookup returns CDR1 DFQATT and CDR2 SNEGSKA (reference sequence). V gave up 3 bases and J gave up 2 bases, with 5 bases separating them. The CDR3 sequence is 11 residues long.

The J gene is TRBJ2-7, the V gene TRBV27; 8 bases map to TRBD1. Germline lookup yields CDR1 MNHEY and CDR2 SMNVEV (reference sequence). The length of the CDR3 is 15 residues. V shed 5 bases and J 3 bases; nucleotides not matched to a gene: 9. CDR3 nucleotides: TGTGCCAGCAGTCAGAGGACAGGGCCCAACTACGAGCAGTACTTC. Translating gives CASSQRTGPNYEQYF.

The chain couples TRBV7-2 to TRBJ2-1; D not resolved. The germline V and J ends were trimmed by 3 bases and 8 bases, with 11 bases remaining between them. The CDR3 has 13 residues. Germline V lookup: CDR1 SGHTA, CDR2 FQGNSA. The DNA of the CDR3 is TGTGCCAGCAGCTTCGATGGGGATCATGAGCAGTTCTTC. Translating gives CASSFDGDHEQFF.